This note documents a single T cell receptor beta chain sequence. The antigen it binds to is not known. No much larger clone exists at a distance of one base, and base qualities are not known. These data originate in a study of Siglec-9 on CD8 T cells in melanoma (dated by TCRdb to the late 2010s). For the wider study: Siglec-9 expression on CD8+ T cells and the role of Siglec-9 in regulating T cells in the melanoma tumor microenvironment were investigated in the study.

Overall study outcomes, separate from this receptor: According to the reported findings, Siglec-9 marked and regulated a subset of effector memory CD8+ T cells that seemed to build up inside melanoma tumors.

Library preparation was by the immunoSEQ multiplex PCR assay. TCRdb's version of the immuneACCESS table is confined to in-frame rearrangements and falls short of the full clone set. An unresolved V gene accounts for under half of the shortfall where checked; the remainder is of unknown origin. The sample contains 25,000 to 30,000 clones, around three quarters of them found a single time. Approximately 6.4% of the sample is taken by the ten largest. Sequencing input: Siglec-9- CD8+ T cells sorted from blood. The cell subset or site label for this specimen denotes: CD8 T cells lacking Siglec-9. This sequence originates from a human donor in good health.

The DNA sequence is as follows: TGTGCCAGCAGTGAATGGGGAAGGGGCGAGCAGTACGTC. Translated, this is CASSEWGRGEQYV. The sequence joins TRBV25-1 to TRBJ2-7; the D gene is perhaps TRBD1, on 5 matching bases. Taken from the germline V gene, the CDR1 and CDR2 loops are MGHDK and SYGVNS. Trimming takes 1 base from V and 6 bases from J, and the germline ends sit 10 bases apart. The CDR3 runs 13 residues from the cysteine to the valine. Just the 39-base CDR3 DNA is kept, in frame starting at base 1.